This T cell receptor beta chain was identified during a study of metastatic and nonmetastatic thyroid tumors. As for the study in general: Where malignant and benign thyroid patients were concerned, repertoires were compared across blood and tumor or nodule tissue. Study outcomes and limitations: As reported, TCR beta diversity in blood and tumor was significantly higher in malignant thyroid tumors than in benign nodules.

Per the study methods: Built for papillary thyroid cancer, a distant-metastasis classifier drew on CDR3 differences across clinicopathological groups. TCRdb reanalyzed the PCR reads via MiXCR. The V and J calls come from TCRdb's annotation, not from the publication. The sample includes about 92,000 clones, about 15% of them seen just once. The germline V gene encodes CDR1 GTSNPN and CDR2 SVGIG (reference sequence). The length of the CDR3 is 12 residues. V lost 0 bases and J 4 bases, leaving 6 bases between the germline ends. This clone showed up many times. The antigen is not known. Ahead of thyroid surgery, no patient had received treatment of any kind.

This chain connects TRBV30 to TRBJ1-1; a possible D gene is TRBD1 (5 bases). The sequenced material came from blood. The source of this sequence is a female donor with papillary thyroid cancer or a benign thyroid nodule (not recorded which). Some clones in this sample may be carry-over from other donors' samples. Here the CDR3 reads CAWSVGVTEAFF. CDR3 in DNA: TGTGCCTGGAGTGTGGGGGTCACTGAAGCTTTCTTT.